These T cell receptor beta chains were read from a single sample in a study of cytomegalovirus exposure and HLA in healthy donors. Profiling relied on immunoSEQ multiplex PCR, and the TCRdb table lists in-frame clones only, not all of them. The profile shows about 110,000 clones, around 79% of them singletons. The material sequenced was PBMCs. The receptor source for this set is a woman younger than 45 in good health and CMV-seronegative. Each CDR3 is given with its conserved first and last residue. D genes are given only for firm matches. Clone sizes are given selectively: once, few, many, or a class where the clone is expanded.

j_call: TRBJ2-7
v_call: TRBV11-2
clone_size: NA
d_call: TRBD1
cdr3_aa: CASIGTGYYEQYF
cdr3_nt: TGTGCCAGCATCGGGACAGGGTACTACGAGCAGTACTTC

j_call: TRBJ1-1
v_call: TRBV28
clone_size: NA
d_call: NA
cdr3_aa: CASSYGVGTEAFF
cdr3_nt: TGTGCCAGCAGTTACGGGGTTGGCACTGAAGCTTTCTTT

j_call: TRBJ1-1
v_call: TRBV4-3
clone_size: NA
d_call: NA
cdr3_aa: CASSQDSMNTEAFF
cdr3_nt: TGCGCCAGCAGCCAGGACAGCATGAACACTGAAGCTTTCTTT

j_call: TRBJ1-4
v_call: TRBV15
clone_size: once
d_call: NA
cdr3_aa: CATSRDRGVGEKLFF
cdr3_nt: TGTGCCACCAGCAGAGATCGGGGGGTCGGTGAAAAACTGTTTTTT

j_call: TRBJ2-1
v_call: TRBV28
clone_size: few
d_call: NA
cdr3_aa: CASTGLSNEQFF
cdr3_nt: TGTGCCAGCACAGGGTTAAGCAATGAGCAGTTCTTC

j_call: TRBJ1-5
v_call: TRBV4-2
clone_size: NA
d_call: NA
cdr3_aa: CASSQDYRSNQPQHF
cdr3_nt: TGTGCCAGCAGCCAAGATTACAGGAGCAATCAGCCCCAGCATTTT

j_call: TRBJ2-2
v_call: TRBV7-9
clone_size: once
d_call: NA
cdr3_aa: CASSLAWNTGELFF
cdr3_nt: TGTGCCAGCAGCTTAGCCTGGAACACCGGGGAGCTGTTTTTT

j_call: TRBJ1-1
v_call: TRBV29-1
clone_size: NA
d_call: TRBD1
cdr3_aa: CSVRTGGNTEAFF
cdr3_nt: TGCAGCGTTCGTACAGGGGGTAACACTGAAGCTTTCTTT

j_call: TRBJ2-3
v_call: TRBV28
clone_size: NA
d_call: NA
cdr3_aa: CASTHPRGGFSDTQYF
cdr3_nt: TGTGCCAGCACTCACCCCCGGGGAGGTTTTTCAGATACGCAGTATTTT

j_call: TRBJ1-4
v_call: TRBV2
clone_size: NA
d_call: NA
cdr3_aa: CATTVLDSEKLFF
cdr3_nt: TGTGCCACCACGGTTTTGGACAGCGAAAAACTGTTTTTT

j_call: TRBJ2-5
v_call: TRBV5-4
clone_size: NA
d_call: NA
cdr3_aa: CASSPPLQETQYF
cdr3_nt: TGTGCCAGCAGCCCTCCCCTGCAAGAGACCCAGTACTTC

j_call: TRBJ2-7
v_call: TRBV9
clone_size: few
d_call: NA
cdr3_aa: CASSVLDNPYEQYF
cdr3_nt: TGTGCCAGCAGCGTGCTGGACAACCCCTACGAGCAGTACTTC

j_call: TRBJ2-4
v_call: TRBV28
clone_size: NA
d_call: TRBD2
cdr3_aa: CASSAPGLAGGQDIQYF
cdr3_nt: TGTGCCAGCAGTGCCCCGGGACTAGCGGGGGGCCAAGACATTCAGTACTTC

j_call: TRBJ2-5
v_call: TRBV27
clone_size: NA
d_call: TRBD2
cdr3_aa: CASRGLAGEETQYF
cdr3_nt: TGTGCCAGCAGGGGACTAGCGGGAGAAGAGACCCAGTACTTC

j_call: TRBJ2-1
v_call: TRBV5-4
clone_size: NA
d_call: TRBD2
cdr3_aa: CASSSGGAGWFF
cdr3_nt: TGTGCCAGCAGCTCGGGGGGGGCCGGGTGGTTCTTC

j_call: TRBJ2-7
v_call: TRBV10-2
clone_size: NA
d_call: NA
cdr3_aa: CASSDNSYEQYF
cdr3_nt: TGCGCCAGCAGCGACAACTCCTACGAGCAGTACTTC

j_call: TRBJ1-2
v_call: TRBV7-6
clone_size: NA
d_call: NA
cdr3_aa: CASSLDGEVELLYGYTF
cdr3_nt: TGTGCCAGCAGCTTAGACGGGGAAGTGGAGTTACTCTATGGCTACACCTTC

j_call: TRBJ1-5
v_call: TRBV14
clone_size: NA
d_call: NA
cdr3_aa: CASSQDRQPQHF
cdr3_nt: TGTGCCAGCAGCCAAGATCGGCAGCCCCAGCATTTT

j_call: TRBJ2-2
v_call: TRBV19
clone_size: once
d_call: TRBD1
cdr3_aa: CASRNPGGSGELFF
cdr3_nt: TGTGCCAGTAGGAATCCAGGGGGCTCCGGGGAGCTGTTTTTT

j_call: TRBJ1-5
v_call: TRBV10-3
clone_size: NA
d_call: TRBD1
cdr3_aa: CAIGQGNQPQHF
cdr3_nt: TGTGCCATCGGACAGGGAAATCAGCCCCAGCATTTT

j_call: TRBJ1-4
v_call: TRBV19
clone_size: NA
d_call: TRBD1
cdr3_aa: CASRKPGQGDEKLFF
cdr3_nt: TGTGCCAGCCGAAAGCCGGGACAGGGAGATGAAAAACTGTTTTTT

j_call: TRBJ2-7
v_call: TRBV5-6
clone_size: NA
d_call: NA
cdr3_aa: CASSLSRDLYEQYF
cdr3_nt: TGTGCCAGCAGCTTGTCGAGGGATCTCTACGAGCAGTACTTC

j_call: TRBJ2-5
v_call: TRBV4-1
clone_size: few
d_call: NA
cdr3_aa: CASSRLAWETQYF
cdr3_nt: TGCGCCAGCAGCCGATTAGCTTGGGAGACCCAGTACTTC

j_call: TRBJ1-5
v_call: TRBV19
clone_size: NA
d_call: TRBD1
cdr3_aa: CASSIRGRQPQHF
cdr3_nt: TGTGCCAGTAGTATCAGGGGGCGGCAGCCCCAGCATTTT

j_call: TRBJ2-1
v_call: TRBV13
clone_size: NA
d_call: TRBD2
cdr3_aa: CASRTSGRTSSYNEQFF
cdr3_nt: TGTGCCAGCAGGACTAGCGGGAGGACATCCTCCTACAATGAGCAGTTCTTC

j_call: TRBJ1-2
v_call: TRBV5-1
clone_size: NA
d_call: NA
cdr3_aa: CASSPGRMTGANYGYTF
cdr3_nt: TGCGCCAGCAGCCCAGGTAGGATGACGGGAGCTAACTATGGCTACACCTTC

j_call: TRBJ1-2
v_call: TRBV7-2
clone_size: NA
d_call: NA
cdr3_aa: CASSPTRGYGYTF
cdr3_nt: TGTGCCAGCAGTCCGACAAGGGGATATGGCTACACCTTC

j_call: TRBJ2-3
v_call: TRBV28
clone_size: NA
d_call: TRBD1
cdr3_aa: CASSLAGTGFRTQYF
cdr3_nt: TGTGCCAGCAGTTTAGCCGGGACAGGGTTTCGCACGCAGTATTTT

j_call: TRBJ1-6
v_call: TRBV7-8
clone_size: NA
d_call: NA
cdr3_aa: CASSLVRDTYNSPLHF
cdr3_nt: TGTGCCAGCAGCTTAGTCCGGGACACCTATAATTCACCCCTCCACTTT

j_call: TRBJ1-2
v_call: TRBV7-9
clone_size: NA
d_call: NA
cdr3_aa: CASSFPSIQGAYGYTF
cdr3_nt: TGTGCCAGCAGCTTTCCCTCCATTCAGGGTGCCTATGGCTACACCTTC

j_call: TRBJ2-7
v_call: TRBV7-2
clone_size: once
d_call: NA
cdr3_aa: CASSFRGSATSYEQYF
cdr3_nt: TGTGCCAGCAGCTTTAGGGGTTCTGCCACCTCCTACGAGCAGTACTTC

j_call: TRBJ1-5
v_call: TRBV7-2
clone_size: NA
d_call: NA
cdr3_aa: CASAGAGNQPQHF
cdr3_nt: TGTGCCAGTGCAGGGGCTGGTAATCAGCCCCAGCATTTT

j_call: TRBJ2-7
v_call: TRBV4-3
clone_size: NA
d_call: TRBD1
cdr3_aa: CASSQDTGQGASEQYF
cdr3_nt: TGCGCCAGCAGCCAAGATACGGGACAGGGGGCGAGCGAGCAGTACTTC

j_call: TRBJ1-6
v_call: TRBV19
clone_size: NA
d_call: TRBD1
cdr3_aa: CASSMGQGGSPLHF
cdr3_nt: TGTGCCAGTAGTATGGGACAGGGAGGTTCACCCCTCCACTTT

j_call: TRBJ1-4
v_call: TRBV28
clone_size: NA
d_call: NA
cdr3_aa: CASSLTTLDEKLFF
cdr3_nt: TGTGCCAGCAGTTTAACAACGCTAGATGAAAAACTGTTTTTT

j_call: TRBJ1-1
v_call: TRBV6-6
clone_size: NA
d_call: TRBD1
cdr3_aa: CASRRGPDTEAFF
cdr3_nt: TGTGCCAGCAGGAGGGGGCCGGACACTGAAGCTTTCTTT

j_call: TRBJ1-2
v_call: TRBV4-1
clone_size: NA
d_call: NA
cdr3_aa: CASSQDEVVFNYGYTF
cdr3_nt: TGCGCCAGCAGCCAAGATGAGGTGGTCTTTAACTATGGCTACACCTTC

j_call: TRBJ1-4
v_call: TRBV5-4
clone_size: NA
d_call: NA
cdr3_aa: CASSPGRMPTGLATNEKLFF
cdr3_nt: TGTGCCAGCAGCCCGGGCCGGATGCCCACAGGGCTAGCAACTAATGAAAAACTGTTTTTT

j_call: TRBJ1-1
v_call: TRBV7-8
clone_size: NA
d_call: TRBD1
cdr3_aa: CASSAYRGRATEAFF
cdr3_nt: TGTGCCAGCAGCGCCTACAGGGGGCGCGCTACTGAAGCTTTCTTT

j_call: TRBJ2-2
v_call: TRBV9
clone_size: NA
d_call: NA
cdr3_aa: CASSSSGVVTGELFF
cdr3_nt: TGTGCCAGCAGTTCTTCCGGGGTGGTTACCGGGGAGCTGTTTTTT